The rows below give T cell receptor beta chains drawn from one sample of a study of OX40 agonist ivuxolimab in advanced cancers. Clones were sequenced by immunoSEQ multiplex PCR, and TCRdb holds only the in-frame ones, with some missing. Of about 65,000 clones detected, more than 70% appear once; the ten largest clones hold around 1.1%. Material: CD4+ or CD8+ T cells sorted from blood, obtained in a trial of the OX40 agonist ivuxolimab. These receptors all stem from an adult with an advanced solid tumor such as melanoma, head and neck, liver or kidney cancer. The CDR3 runs from the conserved cysteine through the conserved F or W. Fields, in order: J gene, V gene, CDR3 protein.

J: TRBJ1-1; V: TRBV20-1; CDR3: CRAKGGTEAFF
J: TRBJ1-6; V: TRBV11-2; CDR3: CASRETARFSPLHF
J: TRBJ1-6; V: TRBV19; CDR3: CASSFIRASSSYNSPLHF
J: TRBJ2-1; V: TRBV4-2; CDR3: CASSRRDRGLDEQFF
J: TRBJ1-2; V: TRBV30; CDR3: CAWKPGGYTF
J: TRBJ1-2; V: TRBV11-2; CDR3: CASSPNNYGYTF
J: TRBJ2-1; V: TRBV2; CDR3: CASRSGPGTSGGNEQFF
J: TRBJ1-1; V: TRBV6-4; CDR3: CASSVQGEMGEAFF
J: TRBJ1-2; V: TRBV7-9; CDR3: CASSPTGYGYTF
J: TRBJ1-2; V: TRBV2; CDR3: CASSQDNNYGYTF
J: TRBJ1-3; V: TRBV6-6; CDR3: CASSASSGNTIYF
J: TRBJ2-6; V: TRBV6-5; CDR3: CASIMDSRNVLTF